The next 8 T cell receptor beta chains were all read from a single sample in a study of T cell changes during pregnancy in multiple sclerosis. The table came from immunoSEQ multiplex PCR; TCRdb's copy has only in-frame clones and leaves some out. This repertoire shows 50,000 or so clones, 85% to 95% found once; its top ten account for 0.6% to 0.85%. The material sequenced was CD4+ T cells from peripheral blood mononuclear cells, taken in the third trimester of pregnancy. Source of these receptors: a female donor with multiple sclerosis, enrolled in a pregnancy study.

The chain uses TRBV6-5 and TRBJ2-5; 9 positions match TRBD2. CDR3 size: 14 residues. V was pared by 6 bases and J by 5 bases, with 7 bases of the junction left unmatched. Germline V gives CDR1 MNHEY, CDR2 SVGAGI. The CDR3 loop reads CASSARGGVETQYF. In nucleotides, the CDR3 is TGTGCCAGCAGCGCCCGCGGGGGGGTTGAGACCCAGTACTTC.

This clone appeared once. The CDR3 coding sequence is TGTGCCAGCAGCTTAGGCCAGGATAACTATGGCTACACCTTC. This encodes CASSLGQDNYGYTF. This rearrangement joins TRBV11-2 to TRBJ1-2, with D unresolved. CDR3 length equals 14 residues. Germline CDR1 and CDR2: SGHAT and FQNNGV. V was trimmed by 1 base and J by 1 base, leaving 7 bases between them. Full variable domain (missing parts from reference TRBV11-2 and TRBJ1-2): EAGVAQSPRYKIIEKRQSVAFWCNPISGHATLYWYQQILGQGPKLLIQFQNNGVVDDSQLPKDRFSAERLKGVDSTLKIQPAKLEDSAVYLCASSLGQDNYGYTFGSGTRLTVV.

The gene calls are TRBV6-5 and TRBJ1-2; possibly TRBD1 for D (5 bases). The CDR3 loop spans 11 amino acids. Trimming stripped 8 bases from V and 7 bases from J, with 11 bases between. Per the germline V gene, CDR1 is MNHEY and CDR2 is SVGAGI. The CDR3 sequence is CASSYRGGYTF. The CDR3 DNA sequence: TGTGCCAGCTCGTATAGGGGTGGCTACACCTTC.

The chain has TRBV5-5 and TRBJ2-5; D perhaps matches TRBD1 (5 bases). The V end lost 2 bases, the J end lost 1 base, and 9 bases lay between the germline ends. The CDR3 spans 14 residues. Looked up from germline, CDR1 is SGHKS and CDR2 is YYEKEE (reference sequence). CDR3 region: CASSFSGSQETQYF. CDR3 in DNA: TGTGCCAGCAGCTTCTCAGGGTCCCAAGAGACCCAGTACTTC.

This sequence joins TRBV4-3 and TRBJ2-3, with TRBD1 matching 9 bases. This CDR3 is 15 amino acids long. V shed 4 bases, J shed 6 bases, and the junction held 8 bases outside the gene matches. Germline values: CDR1 LGHNA, CDR2 YSLEER. CDR3 sequence reads: CASSRDRDGKDTQYF. In nucleotides, the CDR3 is TGCGCCAGCAGCCGGGACAGGGACGGAAAGGATACGCAGTATTTT.

The V gene is TRBV30, the J gene TRBJ1-5; a possible D gene is TRBD1 (5 bases). Germline assignment: CDR1 GTSNPN and CDR2 SVGIG (reference sequence). The CDR3 extends over 13 amino acids. V lost 4 bases and J lost 5, with 12 bases in between. The CDR3: CAWTRDWDQPQHF. CDR3 bases: TGTGCCTGGACCCGGGACTGGGATCAGCCCCAGCATTTT.

The chain links TRBV7-3 to TRBJ1-5; D is unclear. The CDR3 totals 18 residues. CDR1 and CDR2 (germline): SGHTA, FQGTGA. Trimming left V 5 bases short and J 0 bases short, with 20 bases between. Here the CDR3 reads CASSHPPGTGFSNQPQHF. In DNA, the CDR3 is TGTGCCAGCAGCCACCCTCCAGGAACGGGGTTTAGCAATCAGCCCCAGCATTTT.

This chain joins TRBV4-2 and TRBJ1-2; 8 bases agree with TRBD1. Germline trimming cut 6 bases from V and 8 bases from J; bases unmatched to any gene: 8. The CDR3 is 13 residues long. CDR1 and CDR2 (germline): LGHNA, YNFKEQ. The CDR3, as DNA: TGTGCCAGCAGGGAGACAGGGGAGGGCGGCTACACCTTC. Residues: CASRETGEGGYTF.